This record covers a single T cell receptor (beta chain). The specificity of this receptor is unknown. The input lacks base qualities; no much larger clone sits a single base away. This record belongs to a study of siplizumab effects on memory and regulatory T cells (dated by TCRdb to the late 2010s). Concerning the study at large: The study looked at the effect of siplizumab, an anti-CD2 antibody, on alloreactive T-cell subsets in allogeneic mixed lymphocyte reactions made from human PBMCs. What the authors observed across the whole study: Whether proliferating Tregs from siplizumab cultures were suppressive was not functionally confirmed. Compared with memory T cells, unstimulated naive T cells appeared more diverse, and naive cells seemed to make a substantial contribution to the alloresponse. Because sequences at frequencies below about 10^-5 were poorly captured, only a minor fraction of alloreactive clones could be mapped back to unstimulated subsets. Siplizumab significantly reduced the cumulative frequency of alloreactive sequences traceable to unstimulated CD4+ memory T cells. Among mappable alloreactive CD4+ clones, the Treg-derived fraction averaged around 70% with siplizumab versus roughly 29% in control reactions. A naive or memory phenotype could not be assigned to roughly 75-97% of proliferating CD4+ or CD8+ clones.

Library preparation used the immunoSEQ multiplex PCR assay. About 10^5 TCR templates per sample were assayed by the deep sequencing platform. Genomic DNA extracted from sorted T cells was used for TCRbeta CDR3 sequencing. In the source study's methods: Clonal analysis of TCRbeta CDR3 data was done in the R programming language. Alloreactive CD4+ and CD8+ clones were identified by comparing unstimulated samples to CFSE-low samples taken after the reaction. Alloreactive CD4+ clones were assigned to regulatory or non-regulatory origin by matching sequences to sorted unstimulated Treg and non-Treg repertoires. Not all clones reach the TCRdb copy of this immuneACCESS table, which keeps in-frame sequences only. Checked studies attribute under half of the gap to unresolved V genes and leave the rest unexplained. Clone size and V and J calls were adopted from that table, with D and trimming inferred from the DNA. The sample yields 92,000 or so clones; 70% to 90% were counted once. The ten top clones hold about 16% of the sample.

Looking up the germline V gene yields CDR1 MNHNS and CDR2 SASEGT. Including the terminal cysteine and phenylalanine, the CDR3 comprises 12 residues. The sequence is cut down to CDR3 DNA, 36 bases in frame from base 1. V sheds 3 bases and J sheds 4 bases, leaving 4 bases between their ends. Sorted unstimulated T cells and proliferating T cells recovered from mixed lymphocyte reactions underwent TCRbeta CDR3 sequencing. Fresh whole blood from ten HLA-typed healthy donors was used as the source from which PBMCs were isolated. The clonotype originates from a human donor in good health. The rearranged chain carries TRBV6-1 and TRBJ1-3; there is no confident call for the D gene. The source material was CD4+ T cells sorted from blood. DNA sequence: TGTGCCAGCAGTGACATGGGAAACACCATATATTTT. It is translated as CASSDMGNTIYF.